This TCR beta chain was recovered during a study of T cell responses to AZD1222 COVID-19 vaccine. Broader study findings: Donors were largely white British and mainly female; clonal diversity was possibly underestimated. At study baseline, merely several AZD1222 recipients were seropositive. Reports say nearly half of spike-specific TCRs go after unmutated variant regions. Vaccine-related CD4 TCRs covered spike, predominating at 160-218 and 743-854.

To note about this clone: What it recognizes is unknown.

This CDR3 is built from 13 residues. The V end lost 3 bases, the J end lost 5 bases, and 10 bases lay between the germline ends. CDR1 LGHDT and CDR2 YNNKEL come from the germline V gene (reference sequence). Libraries were prepared by immunoSEQ multiplex PCR; TCRdb keeps only in-frame clonotypes and omits some of them. The table shows about 120,000 clones, with 92% occurring only once. Sequenced here: peripheral blood, sampled 28 days after the second AZD1222 dose. The clonotype originates from an adult who received the AZD1222 COVID-19 vaccine. This chain links TRBV3-1 (or the pseudogene TRBV3-2) with TRBJ1-1; D not certain. CDR3 bases: TGTGCCAGCAGCCAGGTTCGCCAGACTGAAGCTTTCTTT. Its protein product is CASSQVRQTEAFF.